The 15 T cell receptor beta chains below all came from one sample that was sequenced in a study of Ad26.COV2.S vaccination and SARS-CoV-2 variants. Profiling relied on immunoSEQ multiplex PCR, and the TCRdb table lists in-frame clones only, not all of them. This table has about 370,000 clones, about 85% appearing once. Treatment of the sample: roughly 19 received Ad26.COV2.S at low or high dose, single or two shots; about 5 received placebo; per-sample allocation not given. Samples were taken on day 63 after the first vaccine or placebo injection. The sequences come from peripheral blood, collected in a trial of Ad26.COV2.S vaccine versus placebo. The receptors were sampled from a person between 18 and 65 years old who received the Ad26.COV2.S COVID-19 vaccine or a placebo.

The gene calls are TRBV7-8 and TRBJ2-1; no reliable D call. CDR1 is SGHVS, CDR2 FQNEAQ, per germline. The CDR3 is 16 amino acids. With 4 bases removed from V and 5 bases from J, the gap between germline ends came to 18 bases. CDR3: CASSSSGVKRHNEQFF. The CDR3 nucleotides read TGTGCCAGCAGCTCCTCTGGGGTCAAGAGGCACAATGAGCAGTTCTTC.

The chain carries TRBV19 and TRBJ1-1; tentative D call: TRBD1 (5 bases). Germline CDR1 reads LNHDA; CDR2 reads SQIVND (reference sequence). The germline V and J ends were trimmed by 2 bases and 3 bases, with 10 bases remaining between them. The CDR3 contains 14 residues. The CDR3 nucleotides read TGTGCCAGTAGTATACGGCAGGGTCACACTGAAGCTTTCTTT. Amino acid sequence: CASSIRQGHTEAFF.

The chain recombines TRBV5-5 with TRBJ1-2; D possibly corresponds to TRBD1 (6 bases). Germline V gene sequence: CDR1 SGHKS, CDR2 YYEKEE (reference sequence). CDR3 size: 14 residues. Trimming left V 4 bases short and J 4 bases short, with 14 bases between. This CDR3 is CASSPYRDPYGYTF. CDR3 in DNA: TGTGCCAGCAGCCCATACAGGGATCCCTATGGCTACACCTTC.

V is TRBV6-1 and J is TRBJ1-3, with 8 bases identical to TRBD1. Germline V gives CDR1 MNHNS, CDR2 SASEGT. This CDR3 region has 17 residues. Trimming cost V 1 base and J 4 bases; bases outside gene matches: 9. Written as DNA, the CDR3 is TGTGCCAGCAGTGAAGGCCCCTGGACAGGGAGGGGAAACACCATATATTTT. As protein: CASSEGPWTGRGNTIYF.

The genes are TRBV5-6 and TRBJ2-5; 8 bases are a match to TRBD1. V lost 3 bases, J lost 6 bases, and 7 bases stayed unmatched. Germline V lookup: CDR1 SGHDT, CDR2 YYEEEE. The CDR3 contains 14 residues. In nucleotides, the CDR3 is TGTGCCAGCAGCTCCCTGGACAGGGTCAAGACCCAGTACTTC. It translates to CASSSLDRVKTQYF.

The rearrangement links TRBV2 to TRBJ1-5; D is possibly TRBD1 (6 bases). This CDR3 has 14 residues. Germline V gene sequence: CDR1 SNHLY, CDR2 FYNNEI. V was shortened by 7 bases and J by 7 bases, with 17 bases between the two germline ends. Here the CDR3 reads CASTSGGPGQPQHF. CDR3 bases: TGTGCCAGCACCTCGGGGGGGCCGGGCCAGCCCCAGCATTTT.

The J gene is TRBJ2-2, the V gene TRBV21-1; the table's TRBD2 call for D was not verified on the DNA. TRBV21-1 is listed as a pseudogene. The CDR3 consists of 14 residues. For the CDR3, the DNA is TGTGCCAGCAGTATAAGAACCCGGACCGGGGAGCTGTTTTTT. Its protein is CASSIRTRTGELFF.

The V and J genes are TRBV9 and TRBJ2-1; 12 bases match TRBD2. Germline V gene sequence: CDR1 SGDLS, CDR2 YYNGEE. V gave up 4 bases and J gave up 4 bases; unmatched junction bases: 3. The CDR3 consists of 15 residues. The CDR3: CASSRTSGEYNEQFF. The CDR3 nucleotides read TGTGCCAGCAGCAGGACTAGCGGGGAGTACAATGAGCAGTTCTTC.

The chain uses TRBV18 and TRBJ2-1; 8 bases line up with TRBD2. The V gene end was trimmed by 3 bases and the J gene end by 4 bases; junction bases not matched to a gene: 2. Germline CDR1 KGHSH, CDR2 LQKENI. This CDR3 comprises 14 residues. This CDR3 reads CASSPSGGYNEQFF. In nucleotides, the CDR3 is TGTGCCAGCTCACCGTCGGGGGGGTACAATGAGCAGTTCTTC.

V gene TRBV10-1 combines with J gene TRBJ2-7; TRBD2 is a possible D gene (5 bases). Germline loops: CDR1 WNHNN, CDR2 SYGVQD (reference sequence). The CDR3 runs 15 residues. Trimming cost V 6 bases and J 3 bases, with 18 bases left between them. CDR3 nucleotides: TGCGCCAGCAGAGCAGACGGGGTTTTATTCTACGAGCAGTACTTC. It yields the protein CASRADGVLFYEQYF.

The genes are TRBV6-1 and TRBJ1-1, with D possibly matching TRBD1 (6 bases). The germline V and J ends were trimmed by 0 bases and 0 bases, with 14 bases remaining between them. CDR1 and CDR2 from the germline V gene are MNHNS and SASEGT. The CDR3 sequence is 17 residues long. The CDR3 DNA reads TGTGCCAGCAGTGAAGCCCTCTCGGGGGGCTTGAACACTGAAGCTTTCTTT. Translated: CASSEALSGGLNTEAFF.

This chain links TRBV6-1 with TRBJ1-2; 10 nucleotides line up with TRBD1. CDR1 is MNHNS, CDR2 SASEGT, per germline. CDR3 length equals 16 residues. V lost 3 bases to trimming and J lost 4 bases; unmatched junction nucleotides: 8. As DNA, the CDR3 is TGTGCCAGCAGTGACGTTGGGACAGGGGTCGGCTATGGCTACACCTTC. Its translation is CASSDVGTGVGYGYTF.

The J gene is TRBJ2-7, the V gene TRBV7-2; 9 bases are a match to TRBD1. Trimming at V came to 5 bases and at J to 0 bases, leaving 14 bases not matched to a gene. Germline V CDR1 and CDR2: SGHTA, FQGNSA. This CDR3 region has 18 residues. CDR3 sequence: CASSATGTGPPRSYEQYF. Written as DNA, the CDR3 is TGTGCCAGCAGCGCAACCGGGACAGGGCCCCCGCGCTCCTACGAGCAGTACTTC.

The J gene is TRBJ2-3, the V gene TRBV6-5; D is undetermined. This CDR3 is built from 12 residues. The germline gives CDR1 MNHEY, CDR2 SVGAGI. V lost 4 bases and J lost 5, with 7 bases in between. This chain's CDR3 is CASSLGGDTQYF. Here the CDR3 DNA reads TGTGCCAGCAGTTTGGGTGGAGATACGCAGTATTTT.

CDR3 in amino acids: CASSYAGMVNTEAFF. The CDR3 DNA reads as TGTGCCAGCAGTTACGCGGGGATGGTGAACACTGAAGCTTTCTTT. The chain joins TRBV6-6 to TRBJ1-1, with D unresolved. The CDR3 has 15 residues. CDR1 is MNHNY and CDR2 is SVGAGI in the germline V gene (reference sequence). Trimming pared 2 bases from V and 0 bases from J, leaving 10 bases between.